These T cell receptor beta chains were read from a single sample in a study of yellow fever vaccine responses in identical twins. TCRdb re-analysed the RT-PCR reads in MiXCR, keeping a single row per CDR3 protein. This table has about 7,200 distinct CDR3 sequences, more than 70% appearing once. The sample was T cells from blood (PBMCs), unsorted or a sorted subset (not recorded which), taken before or after yellow fever vaccination (not recorded which). The receptor source for this set is a young woman who received the yellow fever vaccine. CDR3s leave out the opening cysteine and the closing phenylalanine or tryptophan.

TRBV6-2/TRBV6-3	TRBJ2-7	ASSRTGPLGEQY
TRBV18	TRBJ2-7	ASSPNPGPYEQY
TRBV4-1	TRBJ1-1	ASSQETVTEAF
TRBV7-6	TRBJ1-5	ASSLRLGQPQH
TRBV19	TRBJ1-2	ASSEVGYGYT
TRBV14	TRBJ2-3	ASSLDLTDTQY
TRBV20-1	TRBJ2-4	SVLSGDWGIQY
TRBV5-1	TRBJ1-2	ASSGGTGGADGYT
TRBV18	TRBJ1-5	ASSPMRDVQPQH
TRBV29-1	TRBJ1-1	SVEPGVATEAF
TRBV18	TRBJ1-4	ASSPTQGATTNEKLF
TRBV29-1	TRBJ2-7	SVDLDRGIEQY
TRBV7-9	TRBJ2-1	ASSLEGSYNEQF
TRBV11-3	TRBJ2-7	ASSVLGWDRGYEQY
TRBV4-2	TRBJ1-1	ASSQPNREEAF
TRBV11-2	TRBJ2-5	ASRFSGGQETQY
TRBV28	TRBJ2-7	AIGETNYEQY
TRBV9	TRBJ2-3	ASSAGRVIVVDTQY
TRBV11-1	TRBJ2-1	ASSLAGLYDEQF
TRBV11-2	TRBJ2-4	ASSLEIGQNIQY
TRBV10-1	TRBJ2-1	ASSGPGLPSYNEQF
TRBV28	TRBJ1-1	ASSYAMNTEAF
TRBV12-3/TRBV12-4	TRBJ2-7	ASRYREAYEQY
TRBV28	TRBJ2-7	ASSPRQYEQY
TRBV28	TRBJ2-1	ASGLAGGDEQF
TRBV12-3/TRBV12-4	TRBJ1-5	ASSLSSNQPQH
TRBV19	TRBJ2-5	ASSSLAAQETQY
TRBV5-1	TRBJ1-6	ASSLATAAHSPLH
TRBV20-1	TRBJ2-5	SASSDRGRRETQY
TRBV29-1	TRBJ2-7	SVESVSSYEQY
TRBV28	TRBJ2-1	ASSLRREYLSEQF
TRBV7-9	TRBJ2-7	ASSLDRGRSYEQY
TRBV10-3	TRBJ1-5	AISEGFMNQPQH
TRBV28	TRBJ1-6	ASSLGDRDNSPLH
TRBV11-2	TRBJ2-7	ASSSGQGTYEQY
TRBV13	TRBJ2-1	ASSLGDTPSYNEQF
TRBV7-9	TRBJ1-3	ASSGHRISGNTIY
TRBV24-1	TRBJ2-1	ATSDLGGGPSRNEQF
TRBV12-3/TRBV12-4	TRBJ1-6	ASSLGQNNSPLH
TRBV5-4	TRBJ2-3	ASSPDISTDTQY
TRBV5-1	TRBJ2-3	ASSGGTSGRPRDTQY
TRBV12-3/TRBV12-4	TRBJ2-1	ASSLGNEQF
TRBV7-6	TRBJ2-7	ASSLALGQTYEQY
TRBV7-3	TRBJ1-5	ASSLRGGQPQH
TRBV5-1	TRBJ2-1	ASSSLAGSSYNEQF
TRBV28	TRBJ1-3	ASSLRDHRNTMY
TRBV12-3/TRBV12-4	TRBJ2-7	ASSPGTGYYEQY
TRBV11-3	TRBJ2-1	ASSLSSGAYYNEQF
TRBV7-6	TRBJ2-7	ASSLAQGIEQY
TRBV3-1	TRBJ1-1	ASSQETAEAF
TRBV18	TRBJ2-7	ASSPPGTPSLEQY
TRBV19	TRBJ2-2	ASSIRETGELF
TRBV20-1	TRBJ2-1	SASFLAADYEQF
TRBV28	TRBJ1-5	ASTISRTQPQH
TRBV9	TRBJ1-6	ASGSPLH
TRBV11-2	TRBJ2-2	ASSTGGANTGELF
TRBV5-1	TRBJ2-3	ASRFDLAGTDTQY
TRBV5-6	TRBJ2-1	ASSFNNEQF
TRBV29-1	TRBJ2-7	SFSWGSHTSYEQY
TRBV11-2	TRBJ2-1	ASKEGSVLGVQF